Shown below are 26 T cell receptor beta chains from a single sample sequenced in a study of vaccination effects on CD4 cells after COVID-19. These receptors lack a known antigen. Produced via immunoSEQ multiplex PCR; TCRdb's table is partial and in-frame only. Of approximately 22,000 clones listed, around 70% are singletons. Before sequencing took place, the ViraFEST assay used viral peptide pools to expand antigen-specific CD4+ T cells. Subsequent to a culture period of about ten days, CD4+ T cells were isolated. The sequencing here drew on CD4+ T cells from PBMCs cultured with HCoV-229E spike peptides, taken before COVID-19 vaccination. These receptors originate from a human donor who received a COVID-19 vaccine.

The V call is TRBV4-2, the J call TRBJ1-2; D ambiguous. Germline V lookup: CDR1 LGHNA, CDR2 YNFKEQ. V lost 0 bases to trimming and J lost 5 bases, with 7 bases between them. This CDR3 is 13 amino acids long. The CDR3 coding sequence is TGTGCCAGCAGCCAAGAGACCACATATGGCTACACCTTC. Its protein is CASSQETTYGYTF.

Of note for this clone: At one end the junction does not follow the germline gene, possibly because of a read error. The chain combines TRBV11-1 with TRBJ2-1; TRBD2 matches 8 bases. CDR1 and CDR2 from the germline V gene are SGHAT and FQDESV (reference sequence). The CDR3 covers 14 residues. The CDR3 loop reads CASSVAGSYNEQFF. The CDR3 DNA reads TGTGCCAGCAGCGTAGCGGGGTCCTACAATGAGCAGTTCTTC. Filled out from reference TRBV11-1 and TRBJ2-1, the complete variable domain reads EAEVAQSPRYKITEKSQAVAFWCDPISGHATLYWYRQILGQGPELLVQFQDESVVDDSQLPKDRFSAERLKGVDSTLKIQPAELGDSAMYLCASSVAGSYNEQFFGPGTRLTVL.

The table lists this clone with a few counts. J is TRBJ1-2 and V is TRBV27, with D unresolved. V lost 0 bases to trimming and J lost 3 bases, with 8 bases between them. Looked up from germline, CDR1 is MNHEY and CDR2 is SMNVEV (reference sequence). The length of the CDR3 is 14 residues. The CDR3 sequence: CASSLSGGYYGYTF. The CDR3 DNA is TGTGCCAGCAGTTTATCGGGCGGATACTATGGCTACACCTTC.

The J gene is TRBJ1-5, the V gene TRBV27, with D possibly TRBD1 on 5 matching bases. The CDR3 contains 15 residues. Germline V CDR1 and CDR2: MNHEY, SMNVEV (reference sequence). V shed 6 bases and J shed 4 bases, with 16 bases lying between them. The CDR3 loop is CASSLVLGGNQPQHF. CDR3 sequence (DNA): TGTGCCAGCAGCCTCGTCCTGGGGGGGAATCAGCCCCAGCATTTT.

The chain employs TRBV6-2 or TRBV6-3 and TRBJ2-7; tentatively, D is TRBD2 (6 bases). Per germline, CDR1 MNHEY and CDR2 SVGEGT. V lost 2 bases and J 6 bases, leaving 20 bases between the germline ends. CDR3 size: 16 residues. CDR3 sequence reads: CASSYLRGRQTLEQYF. In DNA, the CDR3 is TGTGCCAGCAGTTACCTTCGGGGGAGGCAAACTCTCGAGCAGTACTTC.

The rearrangement links TRBV30 to TRBJ2-2; 7 nucleotides align to TRBD1. Germline V gene lookup returns CDR1 GTSNPN and CDR2 SVGIG (reference sequence). This CDR3 region has 14 residues. V dropped 8 bases and J dropped 5; count of bases not matched to a gene: 11. The CDR3 DNA reads as TGTGCCGTTAGGGGGCAAGGATATACCGGGGAGCTGTTTTTT. Its translation is CAVRGQGYTGELFF. Full variable domain (rest looked up from reference TRBV30 and TRBJ2-2): SQTIHQWPATLVQPVGSPLSLECTVEGTSNPNLYWYRQAAGRGLQLLFYSVGIGQISSEVPQNLSASRPQDRQFILSSKKLLLSDSGFYLCAVRGQGYTGELFFGEGSRLTVL.

The gene calls are TRBV30 and TRBJ2-2; 10 bases are shared with TRBD2. Germline trimming cut 4 bases from V and 7 bases from J; bases unmatched to any gene: 9. Germline CDR1 is GTSNPN and CDR2 is SVGIG (reference sequence). The CDR3 consists of 15 residues. CDR3 nucleotides: TGTGCCTGGAACAAGCGGGGGGGCCGGGGCGGGGAGCTGTTTTTT. Its protein product is CAWNKRGGRGGELFF.

This clone was observed a handful of times. J is TRBJ2-7 and V is TRBV11-2; weak D call: TRBD2 (6 bases). V gave up 6 bases and J gave up 6 bases, with 18 bases separating them. CDR1 is SGHAT and CDR2 is FQNNGV in the germline V gene. The CDR3 contains 14 residues. CDR3 residues: CASRTSGLGSEQYF. The CDR3 DNA sequence: TGTGCCAGCAGAACCAGCGGGTTGGGTAGCGAGCAGTACTTC. The whole variable domain, remainder taken from reference TRBV11-2 and TRBJ2-7, is EAGVAQSPRYKIIEKRQSVAFWCNPISGHATLYWYQQILGQGPKLLIQFQNNGVVDDSQLPKDRFSAERLKGVDSTLKIQPAKLEDSAVYLCASRTSGLGSEQYFGPGTRLTVT.

This clone has just a few counts. The chain combines TRBV14 with TRBJ1-1, with D hard to call. Per germline, CDR1 SGHDN and CDR2 FVKESK. Trimming removed 3 bases at V and 6 bases at J, with 8 bases between. The CDR3 loop spans 12 amino acids. Here the CDR3 DNA reads TGTGCCAGCAGCCAGGACGTCGCTGAAGCTTTCTTT. The encoded protein is CASSQDVAEAFF.

This chain links TRBV11-3 with TRBJ2-1; 13 bases are a match to TRBD2. The CDR3 consists of 15 residues. The J segment lost 8 bases and the V segment lost 5 bases, leaving 6 bases of the junction unmatched. The germline gives CDR1 SGHNT, CDR2 YENEEA. The CDR3 DNA reads TGTGCCAGCAGCCACGGGACTAGCGGGAACGATGAGCAGTTCTTC. It codes for CASSHGTSGNDEQFF. The whole variable domain, remainder taken from reference TRBV11-3 and TRBJ2-1, is EAGVVQSPRYKIIEKKQPVAFWCNPISGHNTLYWYLQNLGQGPELLIRYENEEAVDDSQLPKDRFSAERLKGVDSTLKIQPAELGDSAVYLCASSHGTSGNDEQFFGPGTRLTVL.

The chain uses TRBV7-9 and TRBJ1-2, with D unclear. The V gene's germline CDR1 is SEHNR and CDR2 FQNEAQ (reference sequence). The CDR3 length is 15 residues. V lost 1 base to trimming and J lost 4 bases, with 13 bases between them. The DNA of the CDR3 is TGTGCCAGCAGCTTAGGAGTGGCGGGGTCCTATGGCTACACCTTC. Its translation is CASSLGVAGSYGYTF. Using reference TRBV7-9 and TRBJ1-2 for the parts outside the CDR3, the full variable domain is DTGVSQNPRHKITKRGQNVTFRCDPISEHNRLYWYRQTLGQGPEFLTYFQNEAQLEKSRLLSDRFSAERPKGSFSTLEIQRTEQGDSAMYLCASSLGVAGSYGYTFGSGTRLTVV.

This chain joins TRBV5-1 and TRBJ2-5; 11 nucleotides line up with TRBD2. Germline-derived CDR1 and CDR2 are SGHRS and YFSETQ. The CDR3 spans 16 residues. V was clipped by 3 bases and J by 2 bases; unmatched bases: 6. Here the CDR3 reads CASSWGLAVTQETQYF. The CDR3 bases are TGCGCCAGCAGCTGGGGACTAGCGGTTACACAAGAGACCCAGTACTTC.

The rearrangement joins TRBV5-8 to TRBJ2-3; TRBD2 aligns across 8 bases. The trim removed 2 bases at V and 0 bases at J, leaving 11 bases unmatched. The germline V gene has CDR1 SGHTS and CDR2 YDEGEE. The CDR3 runs to 18 residues. The CDR3 here is CASSFSGTSRTSTDTQYF. The CDR3, as DNA: TGTGCCAGCAGCTTCTCCGGGACTAGTAGGACTAGCACAGATACGCAGTATTTT.

The CDR3 DNA sequence: TGTGCCAGCAGCTTGACAACACCCTCCTACAATGAGCAGTTCTTC. It translates to CASSLTTPSYNEQFF. This chain uses TRBV5-4 with TRBJ2-1; D unresolved. Germline loops: CDR1 SGHNT, CDR2 YYREEE (reference sequence). There are 15 residues in the CDR3. Trimming shortened V by 1 base and J by 0 bases, and 8 bases separated the two germline ends.

Here the CDR3 DNA reads TGCGCCAGCAGCTTGGTTACAGGGGGGTCCTACGAGCAGTACTTC. Translated: CASSLVTGGSYEQYF. This chain uses TRBV5-1 with TRBJ2-7, with TRBD1 matching over 8 bases. The V and J ends lost 0 bases and 1 base, in that order; junction bases with no gene match: 3. The CDR3 runs to 15 residues. Germline CDR1 SGHRS, CDR2 YFSETQ.

This chain connects TRBV6-5 to TRBJ1-6; D uncertain. The ends were cut back, 11 bases at V and 0 bases at J, with 11 bases in the middle. This CDR3 comprises 14 residues. CDR1 MNHEY and CDR2 SVGAGI come from the germline V gene. This CDR3 reads CAGALSSYNSPLHF. CDR3 nucleotides: TGTGCCGGAGCCCTAAGCTCCTATAATTCACCCCTCCACTTT.

This rearrangement joins TRBV20-1 to TRBJ2-2; D is undetermined. Trimming shortened V by 3 bases and J by 1 base, and 12 bases separated the two germline ends. The CDR3 loop spans 15 amino acids. Germline values: CDR1 DFQATT, CDR2 SNEGSKA (reference sequence). The CDR3 is CSASVSTLNTGELFF. CDR3 in DNA: TGCAGTGCTAGTGTTTCGACTCTGAACACCGGGGAGCTGTTTTTT.

The rearrangement joins TRBV6-1 to TRBJ2-5, with 8 bases identical to TRBD1. This CDR3 is 14 amino acids long. V lost 2 bases and J lost 5; bases outside the gene matches: 4. Germline V lookup: CDR1 MNHNS, CDR2 SASEGT. The DNA of the CDR3 is TGTGCCAGCAGTGAACCTACAGGGGGGGAGACCCAGTACTTC. This encodes CASSEPTGGETQYF.

The sample holds one count of this clone. The chain employs TRBV18 and TRBJ1-1; TRBD1 matches at 8 bases. CDR3 size: 14 residues. V shed 4 bases and J 5 bases; nucleotides not matched to a gene: 6. Germline V gene lookup returns CDR1 KGHSH and CDR2 LQKENI. The CDR3 spells CASSLDRDGTEAFF. DNA for the CDR3: TGTGCCAGCTCACTGGACAGGGATGGTACTGAAGCTTTCTTT.

The rearrangement uses TRBV6-5 and TRBJ1-2; TRBD1 is a possible D gene (5 bases). The V gene lost 0 bases and the J gene lost 4 bases, with 15 bases spanning the gap. The germline gives CDR1 MNHEY, CDR2 SVGAGI. This CDR3 comprises 16 residues. CDR3 sequence: CASSYSLGEGGYGYTF. The CDR3 DNA reads TGTGCCAGCAGTTACTCGTTGGGGGAGGGTGGCTATGGCTACACCTTC.

The chain links TRBV2 to TRBJ2-1; no firm D call. The CDR3 contains 12 residues. V was cut by 2 bases and J by 6 bases, with 5 bases left in between. CDR1 and CDR2 (germline): SNHLY, FYNNEI. For the CDR3, the DNA is TGTGCCAGCAGTGAACAGCTCAATGAGCAGTTCTTC. As protein: CASSEQLNEQFF.

The V gene is TRBV5-1, the J gene TRBJ2-3, with 7 bases aligning to TRBD2. Germline CDR1 and CDR2: SGHRS and YFSETQ. With V trimmed by 7 bases and J by 1 base, 0 bases remained unmatched. This CDR3 is 12 amino acids long. Written as DNA, the CDR3 is TGCGCCAGCGGGGGGGGCACAGATACGCAGTATTTT. Protein: CASGGGTDTQYF.

V and J are TRBV11-3 and TRBJ2-3, with a weak D call TRBD2 (6 bases). Trimming stripped 1 base from V and 2 bases from J, with 10 bases between. This CDR3 region has 15 residues. Germline V gene data show CDR1 as SGHNT and CDR2 as YENEEA. The CDR3 loop reads CASSLGRGPTDTQYF. CDR3 sequence (DNA): TGTGCCAGCAGCTTAGGGCGGGGTCCCACAGATACGCAGTATTTT.

This chain joins TRBV7-6 and TRBJ2-1; 7 positions agree with TRBD1. With V trimmed by 4 bases and J by 9 bases, 6 bases remained unmatched. The CDR3 totals 13 residues. CDR1 SGHVS and CDR2 FNYEAQ come from the germline V gene. The CDR3 DNA sequence: TGTGCCAGCAGCTGGTACAGGGGCAGTGAGCAGTTCTTC. Encoded protein: CASSWYRGSEQFF. The full variable domain, in which reference TRBV7-6 and TRBJ2-1 provide the parts outside the CDR3, is GAGVSQSPRYKVTKRGQDVALRCDPISGHVSLYWYRQALGQGPEFLTYFNYEAQQDKSGLPNDRFSAERPEGSISTLTIQRTEQRDSAMYRCASSWYRGSEQFFGPGTRLTVL.

V usage is TRBV5-1 and J usage is TRBJ2-7; D not certain. V lost 1 base to trimming and J lost 2 bases, with 7 bases between them. CDR1 and CDR2 from the germline V gene are SGHRS and YFSETQ. The CDR3 runs 13 residues. The CDR3 is CASSLSFAYEQYF. The DNA of the CDR3 is TGCGCCAGCAGCTTGTCATTTGCCTACGAGCAGTACTTC.

In its sample, this clone ranks as medium-sized. The chain uses TRBV6-4 and TRBJ2-1; 10 positions agree with TRBD2. The CDR3 sequence is 15 residues long. Germline values: CDR1 MRHNA, CDR2 SNTAGT. Trimming cost V 0 bases and J 4 bases; bases outside gene matches: 0. The CDR3 sequence is CASSDSAGGYNEQFF. The CDR3 nucleotides read TGTGCCAGCAGTGACTCAGCGGGGGGGTACAATGAGCAGTTCTTC.